This entry concerns a single T cell receptor beta chain. Antigen specificity is unknown. This sample stems from a study of blood T cells in healthy people across ages. Primers used in a second PCR of about 7 to 12 cycles were a sample-barcoded 5' primer and a J-beta primer mix. A template-switch adaptor that had 12 random nucleotides put a tag on each cDNA molecule. Via MiXCR, TCRdb re-called the 5' RACE reads, giving one row per CDR3 protein. The sample has about 970,000 distinct CDR3 sequences, roughly 51% seen once. The study's findings and limits: Diversity of TCR beta correlated strongly with naive T cell percentage. Across the age range, TCR beta diversity per million T cells fell in a roughly linear way.

V was cut by 0 bases and J by 3 bases, with 24 bases left in between. CDR1 is MNHNS, CDR2 SASEGT, per germline. The length of the CDR3 is 20 residues. This clonotype was obtained from an older woman in good health. Sequencing was performed on blood. The V gene is TRBV6-1, the J gene TRBJ1-5; a possible D gene is TRBD1 (6 bases). CDR3 loop: CASSEARLGQGWGPNQPQHF. As DNA, the CDR3 is TGTGCCAGCAGTGAAGCTCGCCTCGGTCAGGGGTGGGGGCCCAATCAGCCCCAGCATTTT.